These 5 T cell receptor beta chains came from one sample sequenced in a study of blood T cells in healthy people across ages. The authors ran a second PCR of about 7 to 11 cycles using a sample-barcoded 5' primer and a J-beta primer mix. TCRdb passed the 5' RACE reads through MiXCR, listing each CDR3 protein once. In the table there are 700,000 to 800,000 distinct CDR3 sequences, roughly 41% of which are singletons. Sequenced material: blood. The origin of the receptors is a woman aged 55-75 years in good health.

In DNA form, the CDR3 reads TGTGCCAGCAGCCAACTCAGGGGCAATCAGCCCCAGCATTTT. Protein: CASSQLRGNQPQHF. The chain carries TRBV7-3 and TRBJ1-5; D possibly corresponds to TRBD1 (5 bases). The V end was cut by 5 bases, the J end by 2 bases, with 10 bases between. From germline, CDR1 is SGHTA and CDR2 FQGTGA. The CDR3 spans 14 residues.

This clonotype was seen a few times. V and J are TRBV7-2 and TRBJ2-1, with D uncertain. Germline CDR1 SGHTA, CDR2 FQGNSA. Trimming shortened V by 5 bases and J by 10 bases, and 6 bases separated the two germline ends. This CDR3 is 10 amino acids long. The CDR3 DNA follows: TGTGCCAGCAGCCCCTTGGAGCAGTTCTTC. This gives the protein CASSPLEQFF. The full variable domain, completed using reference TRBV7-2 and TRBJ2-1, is GAGVSQSPSNKVTEKGKDVELRCDPISGHTALYWYRQSLGQGLEFLIYFQGNSAPDKSGLPSDRFSAERTGGSVSTLTIQRTQQEDSAVYLCASSPLEQFFGPGTRLTVL.

Here the CDR3 reads CASRDRGSYYGYTF. The CDR3 DNA follows: TGTGCCAGCAGGGACAGGGGCAGTTACTATGGCTACACCTTC. The rearrangement joins TRBV3-1 to TRBJ1-2; the match to TRBD1 covers 9 bases. The CDR3 loop spans 14 amino acids. V was pared by 6 bases and J by 3 bases, with 5 bases of the junction left unmatched. The V gene's germline CDR1 is LGHDT and CDR2 YNNKEL (reference sequence).

CDR3 sequence: CASSQEGKGQLNGYTF. CDR3 DNA sequence: TGTGCCAGCAGCCAAGAAGGGAAGGGACAGCTAAATGGCTACACCTTC. This chain joins TRBV4-2 and TRBJ1-2; 7 positions match TRBD1. Unmatched junction bases numbered 10, after V lost 0 bases and J lost 6 bases. This CDR3 has 16 amino acids. Germline V gene data show CDR1 as LGHNA and CDR2 as YNFKEQ.

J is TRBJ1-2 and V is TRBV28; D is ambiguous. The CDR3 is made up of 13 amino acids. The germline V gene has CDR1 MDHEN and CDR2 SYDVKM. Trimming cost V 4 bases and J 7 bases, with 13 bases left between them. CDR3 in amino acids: CASSSRQSGGYTF. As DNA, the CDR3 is TGTGCCAGCAGTTCCAGGCAGTCGGGTGGCTACACCTTC.